One sample yielded the 30 T cell receptor beta chains listed below, sequenced in a study of T cells expressing NK-cell markers (dated by TCRdb to between 2020 and 2021). Libraries were made using 5' RACE. TCRdb lists the instrument as Illumina HiSeq 2000. TCRdb reanalyzed the reads, keeping one entry per CDR3 protein sequence and omitting DNA. The table held for this sample gives about 540,000 distinct CDR3 sequences. The ten largest clones represent 3.5% to 4.5% of the sample. Sequenced: blood T cells: a sorted CD56 or NKG2C T cell subset, CD4+ or CD8+ T cells, or bulk PBMC T cells (not recorded which). These receptors originate from a man between 18 and 29 years old in good health. Donor details come from another sample of the same person, matched by shared clones.

This chain uses TRBV18 with TRBJ2-3; the D call of TRBD1 rests on TCRdb alone, since no DNA is present to check it. The CDR3 totals 15 residues. Germline CDR1 is KGHSH and CDR2 is LQKENI. CDR3 protein: CASSPGTGSTDTQYF.

The chain is built from TRBV11-2 and TRBJ2-3. From germline, CDR1 is SGHAT and CDR2 FQNNGV. This CDR3 is built from 15 residues. The chain's CDR3 is CASSLDRLAHNTQYF.

The chain carries TRBV6-1 and TRBJ1-1; TCRdb's D call of TRBD1 is untestable without DNA. CDR1 is MNHNS and CDR2 is SASEGT in the germline V gene. The CDR3 totals 14 residues. CDR3 loop: CASSLRQGPPLAFF.

The chain links TRBV20-1 to TRBJ2-3; TCRdb designates TRBD2, a call that cannot be tested without DNA. CDR1 and CDR2 (germline): DFQATT, SNEGSKA (reference sequence). The CDR3 has 17 amino acids. CDR3 sequence reads: CSAWTSGMRLVTDTQYF.

The gene calls are TRBV5-1 and TRBJ1-1. The CDR3 extends over 15 amino acids. Germline-derived CDR1 and CDR2 are SGHRS and YFSETQ. This CDR3 is CASSPIKGRNTEAFF.

The V gene is TRBV18, the J gene TRBJ1-1. The CDR3 has 15 residues. Germline CDR1 KGHSH, CDR2 LQKENI. CDR3 sequence: CASSPTRQLNTEAFF.

V gene TRBV6-5 combines with J gene TRBJ1-2; the TCRdb call, TRBD1, lacks DNA for checking. The CDR3 has 14 residues. The germline V gene encodes CDR1 MNHEY and CDR2 SVGAGI. The CDR3 is CASSYGQENYGYTF.

The chain's CDR3 is CASSSPGLDYTF. This rearrangement joins TRBV5-1 to TRBJ1-2; lacking DNA, the TRBD1 call made by TCRdb goes unchecked. Germline CDR1 reads SGHRS; CDR2 reads YFSETQ. The CDR3 covers 12 residues. The full variable domain, with the rest looked up from reference TRBV5-1 and TRBJ1-2, is KAGVTQTPRYLIKTRGQQVTLSCSPISGHRSVSWYQQTPGQGLQFLFEYFSETQRNKGNFPGRFSGRQFSNSRSEMNVSTLELGDSALYLCASSSPGLDYTFGSGTRLTVV.

The chain has TRBV10-3 and TRBJ2-1; the D gene TCRdb calls, TRBD2, cannot be checked with no DNA. CDR3 length equals 16 residues. Germline loops: CDR1 ENHRY, CDR2 SYGVKD. The CDR3 loop reads CAISELPGLAGNEQFF.

This CDR3 reads CASSLPAGGPGNEQFF. J is TRBJ2-1 and V is TRBV5-1; TCRdb outputs TRBD2, but without DNA this stays unchecked. The germline gives CDR1 SGHRS, CDR2 YFSETQ. This CDR3 is built from 16 residues.

The rearrangement joins TRBV3-1 to TRBJ2-2; TCRdb calls TRBD2, which cannot be checked without DNA. Germline loops: CDR1 LGHDT, CDR2 YNNKEL (reference sequence). CDR3 length: 15 residues. The CDR3 here is CASSTSGTHAGELFF.

This chain joins TRBV20-1 and TRBJ2-1; without DNA, the TCRdb call of TRBD2 cannot be checked. The CDR3 has 15 residues. Per the germline V gene, CDR1 is DFQATT and CDR2 is SNEGSKA (reference sequence). Here the CDR3 reads CSASYVSGFYNEQFF.

The chain recombines TRBV6-1 with TRBJ2-3. The CDR3 has 14 amino acids. CDR1 is MNHNS and CDR2 is SASEGT in the germline V gene. The CDR3 region is CASRRGSRADTQYF.

The genes are TRBV6-2 or TRBV6-3 and TRBJ2-1; the D call from TCRdb, TRBD2, cannot be confirmed without DNA. The CDR3 contains 17 residues. From germline, CDR1 is MNHEY and CDR2 SVGEGT. CDR3 residues: CASSPHLGRGIYNEQFF.

The chain couples TRBV6-2 or TRBV6-3 to TRBJ2-5; the TRBD1 assignment by TCRdb is unverifiable without DNA. The CDR3 spans 15 residues. CDR1 is MNHEY, CDR2 SVGEGT, per germline. The CDR3 spells CASSSGRVDWETQYF.

V gene TRBV4-3 combines with J gene TRBJ2-2. The CDR3 runs 14 residues. The germline gives CDR1 LGHNA, CDR2 YSLEER. CDR3 sequence: CASSQDSAYGELFF.

This rearrangement joins TRBV5-6 to TRBJ2-5; TCRdb's D gene call, TRBD1, goes unchecked for lack of DNA. This CDR3 is built from 14 residues. Germline V CDR1 and CDR2: SGHDT, YYEEEE. Here the CDR3 reads CASSFSRGYVLPDF.

The rearrangement uses TRBV7-8 and TRBJ2-1; TCRdb proposes TRBD2, but this gene call is untestable without DNA. This CDR3 contains 16 residues. CDR1 is SGHVS, CDR2 FQNEAQ, per germline. This CDR3 is CASSLGWLAGANEQFF.

V is TRBV9 and J is TRBJ1-4. The CDR3 runs to 20 residues. CDR1 and CDR2 (germline): SGDLS, YYNGEE. CDR3 in amino acids: CASSVGREGTAQAANEKLFF.

This rearrangement joins TRBV18 to TRBJ1-2; TCRdb outputs TRBD1, but without DNA this stays unchecked. This CDR3 is 13 amino acids long. CDR1 is KGHSH, CDR2 LQKENI, per germline. CDR3 region: CASSPGTVVGYTF.

The rearrangement joins TRBV24-1 to TRBJ2-5; with no DNA, the TCRdb D assignment of TRBD1 cannot be verified. The CDR3 loop spans 18 amino acids. The V gene's germline CDR1 is KGHDR and CDR2 SFDVKD. The CDR3 is CATSDQNPWDRGQETQYF.

The chain couples TRBV29-1 to TRBJ1-1; TCRdb lists TRBD1, though no DNA is available to test this call. This CDR3 contains 11 residues. Germline CDR1 and CDR2: SQVTM and ANQGSEA. The CDR3 is CSARQKGEAFF.

The CDR3 sequence: CASSDGLGLAGSSYNEQFF. The chain is built from TRBV9 and TRBJ2-1; TCRdb calls TRBD2, which cannot be checked without DNA. The CDR3 has 19 amino acids. Germline V gene lookup returns CDR1 SGDLS and CDR2 YYNGEE.

The rearrangement joins TRBV29-1 to TRBJ1-1. The germline gives CDR1 SQVTM, CDR2 ANQGSEA. There are 13 residues in the CDR3. The CDR3 sequence is CSVEGLGMTEAFF. Full variable domain (remainder filled in from reference TRBV29-1 and TRBJ1-1): SAVISQKPSRDICQRGTSLTIQCQVDSQVTMMFWYRQQPGQSLTLIATANQGSEATYESGFVIDKFPISRPNLTFSTLTVSNMSPEDSSIYLCSVEGLGMTEAFFGQGTRLTVV.

The chain links TRBV5-1 to TRBJ2-3. Germline V gene data show CDR1 as SGHRS and CDR2 as YFSETQ. The CDR3 has 16 amino acids. CDR3 region: CASSHLDTEGTDTQYF. The full variable domain, rest sourced from reference TRBV5-1 and TRBJ2-3, is KAGVTQTPRYLIKTRGQQVTLSCSPISGHRSVSWYQQTPGQGLQFLFEYFSETQRNKGNFPGRFSGRQFSNSRSEMNVSTLELGDSALYLCASSHLDTEGTDTQYFGPGTRLTVL.

The chain combines TRBV20-1 with TRBJ2-7; TCRdb's assignment of TRBD1 cannot be checked, as there is no DNA. The CDR3 runs to 13 residues. Germline lookup yields CDR1 DFQATT and CDR2 SNEGSKA (reference sequence). The CDR3 protein is CSARVTGDSEQYF.

This chain uses TRBV20-1 with TRBJ2-7. This CDR3 is built from 13 residues. Germline V lookup: CDR1 DFQATT, CDR2 SNEGSKA (reference sequence). CDR3 amino acids: CSARPRGSYEQYF.

This chain uses TRBV10-3 with TRBJ2-2; absent DNA, TCRdb's TRBD2 call cannot be checked. The CDR3 has 16 residues. CDR1 is ENHRY and CDR2 is SYGVKD in the germline V gene. CDR3 region: CAISESGGSNTGELFF.

The chain employs TRBV4-1 and TRBJ1-1; checking the TCRdb D call of TRBD1 is not possible without DNA. This CDR3 has 16 amino acids. Germline V gene sequence: CDR1 MGHRA, CDR2 YSYEKL. The CDR3 reads CASSQDMNRASSEAFF.

The gene calls are TRBV5-1 and TRBJ2-7. CDR3 length: 14 residues. Germline CDR1 and CDR2: SGHRS and YFSETQ. This chain's CDR3 is CASSGAISSYEQYF.